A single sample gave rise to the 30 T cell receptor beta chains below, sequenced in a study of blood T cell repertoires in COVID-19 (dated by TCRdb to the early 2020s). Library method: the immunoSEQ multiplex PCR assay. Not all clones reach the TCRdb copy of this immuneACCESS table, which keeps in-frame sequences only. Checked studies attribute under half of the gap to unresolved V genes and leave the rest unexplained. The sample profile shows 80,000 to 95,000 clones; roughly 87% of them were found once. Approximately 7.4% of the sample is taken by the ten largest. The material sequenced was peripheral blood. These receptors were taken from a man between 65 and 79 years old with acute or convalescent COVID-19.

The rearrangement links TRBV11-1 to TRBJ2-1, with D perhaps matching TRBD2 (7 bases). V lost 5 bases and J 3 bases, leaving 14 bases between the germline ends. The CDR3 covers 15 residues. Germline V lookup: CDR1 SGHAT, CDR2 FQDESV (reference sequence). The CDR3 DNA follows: TGTGCCAGCAGCCCAAGGGGGGACTACTACAATGAGCAGTTCTTC. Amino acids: CASSPRGDYYNEQFF. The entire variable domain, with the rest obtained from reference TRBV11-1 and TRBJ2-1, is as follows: EAEVAQSPRYKITEKSQAVAFWCDPISGHATLYWYRQILGQGPELLVQFQDESVVDDSQLPKDRFSAERLKGVDSTLKIQPAELGDSAMYLCASSPRGDYYNEQFFGPGTRLTVL.

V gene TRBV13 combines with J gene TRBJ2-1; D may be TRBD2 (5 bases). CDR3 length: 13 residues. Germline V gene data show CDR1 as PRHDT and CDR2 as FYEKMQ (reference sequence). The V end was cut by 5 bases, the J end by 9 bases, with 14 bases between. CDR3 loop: CASSPGSGGEQFF. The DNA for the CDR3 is TGTGCCAGCAGCCCGGGCTCAGGAGGTGAGCAGTTCTTC.

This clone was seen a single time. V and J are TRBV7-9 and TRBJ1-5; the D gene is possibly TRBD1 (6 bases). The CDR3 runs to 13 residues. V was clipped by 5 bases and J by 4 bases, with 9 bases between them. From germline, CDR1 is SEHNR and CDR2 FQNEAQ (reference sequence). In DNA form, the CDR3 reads TGTGCCAGCAGCAGAACAGGGAATCAGCCCCAGCATTTT. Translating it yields CASSRTGNQPQHF.

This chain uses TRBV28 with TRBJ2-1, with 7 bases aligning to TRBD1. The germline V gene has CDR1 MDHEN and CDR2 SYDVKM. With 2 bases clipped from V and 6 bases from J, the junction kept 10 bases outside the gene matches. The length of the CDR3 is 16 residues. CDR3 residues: CASSLRWQGVLNEQFF. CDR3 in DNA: TGTGCCAGCAGTTTAAGGTGGCAGGGGGTCCTCAATGAGCAGTTCTTC.

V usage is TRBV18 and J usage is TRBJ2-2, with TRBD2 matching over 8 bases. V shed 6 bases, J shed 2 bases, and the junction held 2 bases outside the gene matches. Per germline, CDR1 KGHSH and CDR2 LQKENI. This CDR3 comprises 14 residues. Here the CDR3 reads CASSSGINTGELFF. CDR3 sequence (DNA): TGTGCCAGCTCTAGCGGGATCAACACCGGGGAGCTGTTTTTT.

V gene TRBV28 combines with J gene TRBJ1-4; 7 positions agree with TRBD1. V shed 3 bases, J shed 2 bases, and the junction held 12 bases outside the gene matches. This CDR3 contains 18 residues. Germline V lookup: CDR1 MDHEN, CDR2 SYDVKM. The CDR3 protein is CASSFLGFRGQTNEKLFF. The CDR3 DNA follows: TGTGCCAGCAGTTTCCTAGGGTTTAGGGGGCAGACTAATGAAAAACTGTTTTTT.

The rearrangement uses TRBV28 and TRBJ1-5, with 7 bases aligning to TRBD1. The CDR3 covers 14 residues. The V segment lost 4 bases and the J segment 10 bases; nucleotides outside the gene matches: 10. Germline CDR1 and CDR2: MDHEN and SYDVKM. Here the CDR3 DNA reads TGTGCCAGCAGTTCGCCGGGACAGATCATACCCCAGCATTTT. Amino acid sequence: CASSSPGQIIPQHF.

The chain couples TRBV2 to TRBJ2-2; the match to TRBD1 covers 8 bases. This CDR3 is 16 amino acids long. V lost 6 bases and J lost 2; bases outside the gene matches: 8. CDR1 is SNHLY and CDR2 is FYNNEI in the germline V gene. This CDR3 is CASSSTGGFNTGELFF. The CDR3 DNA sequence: TGTGCCAGCAGCTCAACAGGGGGTTTCAACACCGGGGAGCTGTTTTTT.

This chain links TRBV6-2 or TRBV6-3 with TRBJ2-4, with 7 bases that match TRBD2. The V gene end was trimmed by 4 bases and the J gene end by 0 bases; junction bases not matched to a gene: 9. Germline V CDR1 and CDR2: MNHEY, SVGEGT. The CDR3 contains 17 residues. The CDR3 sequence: CASSSKLARIAKNIQYF. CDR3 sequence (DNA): TGTGCCAGCAGTTCGAAACTAGCGAGAATAGCCAAAAACATTCAGTACTTC.

The CDR3 nucleotides are TGTGCCAGCAGTTCCATGGGACAGGGGAGGGGGAATGAGCAGTTCTTC. Protein sequence: CASSSMGQGRGNEQFF. The chain uses TRBV28 and TRBJ2-1; TRBD1 matches 10 bases. Germline CDR1 reads MDHEN; CDR2 reads SYDVKM. After removal of 4 bases from V and 7 bases from J, the junction contained 10 bases not matched to a gene. The CDR3 runs 16 residues.

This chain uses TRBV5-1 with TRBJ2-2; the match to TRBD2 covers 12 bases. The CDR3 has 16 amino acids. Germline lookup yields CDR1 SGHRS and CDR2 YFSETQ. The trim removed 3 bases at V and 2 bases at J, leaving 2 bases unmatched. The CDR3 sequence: CASSSSGGANTGELFF. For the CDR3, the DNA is TGCGCCAGCAGCTCTAGCGGGGGGGCCAACACCGGGGAGCTGTTTTTT. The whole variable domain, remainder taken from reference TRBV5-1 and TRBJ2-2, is KAGVTQTPRYLIKTRGQQVTLSCSPISGHRSVSWYQQTPGQGLQFLFEYFSETQRNKGNFPGRFSGRQFSNSRSEMNVSTLELGDSALYLCASSSSGGANTGELFFGEGSRLTVL.

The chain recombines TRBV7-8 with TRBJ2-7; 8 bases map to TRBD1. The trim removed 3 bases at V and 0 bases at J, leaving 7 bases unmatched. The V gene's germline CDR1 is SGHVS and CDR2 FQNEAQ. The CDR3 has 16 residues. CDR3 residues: CASSFPGQGLSYEQYF. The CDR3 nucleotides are TGTGCCAGCAGCTTTCCTGGACAGGGCCTCTCCTACGAGCAGTACTTC.

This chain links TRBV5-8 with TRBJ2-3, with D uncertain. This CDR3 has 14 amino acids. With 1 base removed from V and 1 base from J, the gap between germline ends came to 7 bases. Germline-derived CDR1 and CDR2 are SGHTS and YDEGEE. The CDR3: CASSLQQGTDTQYF. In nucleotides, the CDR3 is TGTGCCAGCAGCTTGCAGCAGGGCACAGATACGCAGTATTTT.

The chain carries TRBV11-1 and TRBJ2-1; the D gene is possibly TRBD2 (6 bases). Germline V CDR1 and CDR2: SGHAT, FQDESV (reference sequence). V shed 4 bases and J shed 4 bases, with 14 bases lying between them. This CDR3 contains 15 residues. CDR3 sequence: CASSWGRGIYNEQFF. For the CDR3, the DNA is TGTGCCAGCAGCTGGGGACGGGGGATTTACAATGAGCAGTTCTTC. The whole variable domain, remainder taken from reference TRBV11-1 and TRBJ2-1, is EAEVAQSPRYKITEKSQAVAFWCDPISGHATLYWYRQILGQGPELLVQFQDESVVDDSQLPKDRFSAERLKGVDSTLKIQPAELGDSAMYLCASSWGRGIYNEQFFGPGTRLTVL.

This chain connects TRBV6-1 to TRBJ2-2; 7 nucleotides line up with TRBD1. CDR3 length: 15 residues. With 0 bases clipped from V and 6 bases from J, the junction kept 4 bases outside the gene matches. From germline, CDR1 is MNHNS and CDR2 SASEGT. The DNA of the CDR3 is TGTGCCAGCAGTGAAGCCACAGGGGTTGCCGGGGAGCTGTTTTTT. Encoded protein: CASSEATGVAGELFF.

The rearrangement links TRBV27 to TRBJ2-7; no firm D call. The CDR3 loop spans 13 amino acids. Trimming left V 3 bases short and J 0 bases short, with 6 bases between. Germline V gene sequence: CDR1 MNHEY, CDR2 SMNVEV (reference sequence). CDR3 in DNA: TGTGCCAGCAGTTTGTCTAACTCCTACGAGCAGTACTTC. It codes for CASSLSNSYEQYF.

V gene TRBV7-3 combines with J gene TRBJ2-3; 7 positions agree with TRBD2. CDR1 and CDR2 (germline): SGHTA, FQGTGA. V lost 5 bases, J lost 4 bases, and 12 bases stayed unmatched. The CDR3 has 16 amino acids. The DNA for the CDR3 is TGTGCCAGCAGCCTAATAGCGGGCCCCCGTCCAGATACGCAGTATTTT. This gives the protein CASSLIAGPRPDTQYF.

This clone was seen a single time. The CDR3, as DNA: TGTGCCAGCAGTGCCCCGGGACAGGGGCTGTACGAGCAGTACTTC. It specifies CASSAPGQGLYEQYF. The chain employs TRBV28 and TRBJ2-7; 10 bases line up with TRBD1. The germline gives CDR1 MDHEN, CDR2 SYDVKM. The length of the CDR3 is 15 residues. Trimming cost V 5 bases and J 4 bases; bases outside gene matches: 8.

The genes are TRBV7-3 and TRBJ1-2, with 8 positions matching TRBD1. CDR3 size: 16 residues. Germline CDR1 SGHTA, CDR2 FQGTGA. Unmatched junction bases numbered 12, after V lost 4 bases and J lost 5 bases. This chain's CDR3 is CASSSRDRRRTYGYTF. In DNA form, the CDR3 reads TGTGCCAGCAGCTCTCGGGACAGGCGGAGGACATATGGCTACACCTTC.

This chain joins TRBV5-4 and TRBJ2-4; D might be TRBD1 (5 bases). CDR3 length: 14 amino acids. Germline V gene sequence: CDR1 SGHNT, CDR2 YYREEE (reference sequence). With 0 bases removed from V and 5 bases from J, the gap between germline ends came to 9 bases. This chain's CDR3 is CASSLGRAENIQYF. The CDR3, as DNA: TGTGCCAGCAGCTTGGGCAGGGCCGAAAACATTCAGTACTTC.

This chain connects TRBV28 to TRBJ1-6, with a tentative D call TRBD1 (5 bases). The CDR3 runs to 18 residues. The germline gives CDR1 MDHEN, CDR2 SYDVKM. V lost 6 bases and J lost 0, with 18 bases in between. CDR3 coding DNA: TGTGCCAGCAGGACCCCGTGGGGCGAAGTCTCCTATAATTCACCCCTCCACTTT. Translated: CASRTPWGEVSYNSPLHF.

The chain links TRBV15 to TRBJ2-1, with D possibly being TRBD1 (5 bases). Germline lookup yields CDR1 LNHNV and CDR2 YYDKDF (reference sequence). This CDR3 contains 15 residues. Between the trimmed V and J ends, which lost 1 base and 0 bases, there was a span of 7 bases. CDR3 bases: TGTGCCACCAGCAGAGGAGACAGCTCCTACAATGAGCAGTTCTTC. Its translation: CATSRGDSSYNEQFF.

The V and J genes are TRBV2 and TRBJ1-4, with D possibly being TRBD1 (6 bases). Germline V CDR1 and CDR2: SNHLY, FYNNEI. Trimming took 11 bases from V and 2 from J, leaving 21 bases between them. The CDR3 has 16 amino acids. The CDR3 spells CAYLRQGSATNEKLFF. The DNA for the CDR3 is TGTGCCTATTTGCGGCAGGGGTCGGCTACTAATGAAAAACTGTTTTTT.

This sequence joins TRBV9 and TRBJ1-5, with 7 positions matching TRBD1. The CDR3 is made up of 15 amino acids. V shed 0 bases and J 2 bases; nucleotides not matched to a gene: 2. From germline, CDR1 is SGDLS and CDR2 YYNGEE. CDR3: CASSVGGTGNQPQHF. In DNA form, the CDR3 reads TGTGCCAGCAGCGTAGGGGGGACAGGCAATCAGCCCCAGCATTTT.

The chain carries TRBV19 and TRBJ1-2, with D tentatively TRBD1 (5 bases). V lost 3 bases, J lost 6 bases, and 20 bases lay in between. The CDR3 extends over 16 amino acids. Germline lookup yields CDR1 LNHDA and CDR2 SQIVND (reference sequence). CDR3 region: CASSISQVPRRDGYTF. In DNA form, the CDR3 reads TGTGCCAGTAGTATCTCACAGGTGCCACGAAGGGATGGCTACACCTTC.

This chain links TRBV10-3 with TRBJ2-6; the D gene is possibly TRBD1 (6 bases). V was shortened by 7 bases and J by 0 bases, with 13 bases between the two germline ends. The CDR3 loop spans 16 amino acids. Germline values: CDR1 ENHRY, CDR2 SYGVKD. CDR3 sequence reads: CAINTGMYSGANVLTF. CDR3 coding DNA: TGTGCCATCAACACAGGGATGTACTCTGGGGCCAACGTCCTGACTTTC.

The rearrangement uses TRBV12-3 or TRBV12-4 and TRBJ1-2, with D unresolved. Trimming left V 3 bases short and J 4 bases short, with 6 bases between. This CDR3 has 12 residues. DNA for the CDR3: TGTGCCAGCAGTTTGGCTGGCTATGGCTACACCTTC. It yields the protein CASSLAGYGYTF.

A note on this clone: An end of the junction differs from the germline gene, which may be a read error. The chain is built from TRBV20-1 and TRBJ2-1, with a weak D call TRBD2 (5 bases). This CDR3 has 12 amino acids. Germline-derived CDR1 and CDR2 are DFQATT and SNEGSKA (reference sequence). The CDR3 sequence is CSASSFGEPPLF. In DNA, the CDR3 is TGCAGTGCTAGTTCCTTCGGGGAACCCCCCCTCTTC.

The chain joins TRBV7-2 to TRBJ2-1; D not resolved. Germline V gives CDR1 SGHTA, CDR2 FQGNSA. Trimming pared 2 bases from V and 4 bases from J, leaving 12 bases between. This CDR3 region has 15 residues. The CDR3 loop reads CASSLTWSRYNEQFF. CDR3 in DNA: TGTGCCAGCAGCTTAACTTGGAGCAGATACAATGAGCAGTTCTTC.

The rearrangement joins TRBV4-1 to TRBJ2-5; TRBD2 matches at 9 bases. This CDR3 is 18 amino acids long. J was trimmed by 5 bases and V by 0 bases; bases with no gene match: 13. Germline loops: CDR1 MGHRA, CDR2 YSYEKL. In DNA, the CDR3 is TGCGCCAGCAGCCAAGAAGGCCGGGCGGGGGGGATTCGGGAGACCCAGTACTTC. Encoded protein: CASSQEGRAGGIRETQYF.